This TCR beta chain appears in the sequencing data of a study of blood T cell repertoires in COVID-19. The table lists this clone with a few counts. There are 18 residues in the CDR3. Trimming shortened V by 8 bases and J by 0 bases, and 20 bases separated the two germline ends. CDR1 LNHDA and CDR2 SQIVND come from the germline V gene (reference sequence). Original analysis: Estimation of nucleated cell counts relied on the amplification of reference gene primers. Only in-frame clones appear in the TCRdb table, and some are missing; sequencing was by immunoSEQ multiplex PCR. V and J calls and clone size are given by that table; D and trimming were obtained from the DNA. The sample lists under 75,000 clones; 90% were seen once.

The chain combines TRBV19 with TRBJ2-6; D is perhaps TRBD2 (5 bases). The origin of this receptor is a man in his 60s with active COVID-19. Sample: peripheral blood. CDR3 sequence: CASSIASDYPSGANVLTF. The CDR3 coding sequence is TGTGCCAGTTCGATAGCGTCAGACTACCCCTCTGGGGCCAACGTCCTGACTTTC.